This record looks at one T cell receptor (beta chain) sequence and its context. This sample is drawn from a study of T cells in Graves' hyperthyroidism and ophthalmopathy. Amplification yielded TCR beta CDR3 regions, with RNA transcripts as the source. The TCR CDR3 was amplified in a first-round RT-PCR using the HTBI primer set. TCRdb fed the multiplex PCR reads into MiXCR, producing one record per CDR3 protein. The repertoire includes 300,000 to 500,000 distinct CDR3 sequences, roughly an eighth of them detected once, and around 28% sits in the top ten. Active moderate-to-severe ophthalmopathy, Clinical Activity Score at least 3, NOSPECS at least 4, under 3 months' duration. Sequenced sample: blood. This clonotype was obtained from a man aged 45-65 years with Graves' ophthalmopathy.

The CDR3 loop is CASRRDKSNQPQHF. CDR3 DNA sequence: TGTGCCAGCCGACGGGACAAAAGCAATCAGCCCCAGCATTTT. This chain connects TRBV6-1 to TRBJ1-5; D possibly corresponds to TRBD1 (6 bases). V lost 8 bases to trimming and J lost 1 base, with 12 bases between them. This CDR3 comprises 14 residues. Germline V lookup: CDR1 MNHNS, CDR2 SASEGT.